Below, 9 T cell receptor beta chains from the same sample are listed, as sequenced in a study of control samples from healthy donors and cancer patients. Libraries were prepared by immunoSEQ multiplex PCR; TCRdb keeps only in-frame clonotypes and omits some of them. In the table there are approximately 150,000 clones, about 91% of which are singletons. The sequenced sample consisted of blood. The receptors here all came from a woman in her thirties or forties in good health.

Notes on this clone: Other DNA sequences within the sample encode an identical CDR3. This chain connects TRBV11-3 to TRBJ1-3; D is unresolved. V dropped 3 bases and J dropped 0 bases, with 3 bases sitting between them. Per the germline V gene, CDR1 is SGHNT and CDR2 is YENEEA. This CDR3 has 13 residues. In nucleotides, the CDR3 is TGTGCCAGCAGCTTGAGCTCTGGAAACACCATATATTTT. This encodes CASSLSSGNTIYF.

This chain joins TRBV12-3 or TRBV12-4 and TRBJ2-1; D is perhaps TRBD2 (6 bases). This CDR3 is 12 amino acids long. Trimming took off 2 bases at V and 12 bases at J, with 11 bases between the two ends. CDR3 in DNA: TGTGCCAGCAGTTTAACCTCGGGGGTGCAGTTCTTC. Translated, it gives CASSLTSGVQFF.

This sequence joins TRBV24-1 and TRBJ2-3; 11 nucleotides align to TRBD1. CDR1 and CDR2 from the germline V gene are KGHDR and SFDVKD. J lost 1 base, V lost 2 bases, and 13 bases had no gene match. This CDR3 contains 20 residues. This CDR3 reads CATSDSPGDRGAGGTDTQYF. CDR3 nucleotides: TGTGCCACCAGTGATTCCCCCGGGGACAGGGGGGCGGGTGGCACAGATACGCAGTATTTT.

This chain links TRBV2 with TRBJ1-1; 9 nucleotides agree with TRBD1. From germline, CDR1 is SNHLY and CDR2 FYNNEI. CDR3 length: 12 amino acids. Trimming took 6 bases from V and 5 from J; bases not matched to a gene: 1. CDR3 in amino acids: CASRTGGTEAFF. The CDR3 nucleotides read TGTGCCAGCAGGACAGGGGGTACTGAAGCTTTCTTT.

This chain links TRBV4-1 with TRBJ1-2; D is unresolved. Germline lookup yields CDR1 MGHRA and CDR2 YSYEKL. V lost 1 base to trimming and J lost 5 bases, with 11 bases between them. The CDR3 covers 14 residues. The CDR3 nucleotides read TGCGCCAGCAGCCAAGTTCTACAGCCTTATGGCTACACCTTC. It codes for CASSQVLQPYGYTF.

J is TRBJ1-3 and V is TRBV14; no firm D call. The ends were cut back, 4 bases at V and 1 base at J, with 5 bases in the middle. This CDR3 contains 13 residues. From germline, CDR1 is SGHDN and CDR2 FVKESK. The DNA of the CDR3 is TGTGCCAGCAGCCTATATTCTGGAAACACCATATATTTT. Its protein is CASSLYSGNTIYF.

V and J are TRBV19 and TRBJ2-3; D tentatively fits TRBD1 or TRBD2 (6 bases each). This CDR3 has 14 amino acids. V lost 10 bases and J 7 bases, leaving 21 bases between the germline ends. Germline V CDR1 and CDR2: LNHDA, SQIVND (reference sequence). The CDR3 bases are TGTGCCACCGCACCGGGGGCCCTGGGGAATACGCAGTATTTT. It codes for CATAPGALGNTQYF. Filled out from reference TRBV19 and TRBJ2-3, the complete variable domain reads DGGITQSPKYLFRKEGQNVTLSCEQNLNHDAMYWYRQDPGQGLRLIYYSQIVNDFQKGDIAEGYSVSREKKESFPLTVTSAQKNPTAFYLCATAPGALGNTQYFGPGTRLTVL.

The chain combines TRBV2 with TRBJ2-2; D uncertain. CDR3 length equals 12 residues. The germline V gene has CDR1 SNHLY and CDR2 FYNNEI. The V and J ends lost 7 bases and 2 bases respectively, with 5 bases between them. This CDR3 reads CASTLNTGELFF. The CDR3 DNA reads as TGTGCCAGCACCCTCAACACCGGGGAGCTGTTTTTT.

The chain recombines TRBV4-1 with TRBJ2-1; a possible D gene is TRBD1 (6 bases). Trimming cost V 0 bases and J 6 bases, with 12 bases left between them. The germline V gene encodes CDR1 MGHRA and CDR2 YSYEKL. There are 15 residues in the CDR3. CDR3: CASSQDRGYGNEQFF. The CDR3 coding sequence is TGCGCCAGCAGCCAAGACAGGGGCTATGGCAATGAGCAGTTCTTC.